This T cell receptor beta chain was recovered during a study of cytomegalovirus exposure and HLA in healthy donors. Study observations and caveats: Most sequenced TCRs were rare (though some public TCRs occurred in many donors). The authors considered a cluster of highly shared sequence variants likely to be a sequencing artifact. A further, later analysis showed that HLA-associated TCR beta chains (compared with equally common others) were more clonally expanded.

Both 60 Vbeta primers and 13 Jbeta primers went into the PCR. Clones were read by immunoSEQ multiplex PCR, and TCRdb kept only the in-frame ones, dropping some. Seen here are some 150,000 clones, about 82% observed once, and the top ten hold roughly 4.3%. Per the germline V gene, CDR1 is GTSNPN and CDR2 is SVGIG (reference sequence). The CDR3 has 14 residues. The V and J ends lost 5 bases and 5 bases respectively, with 19 bases between them. On this clone itself: What it binds is unknown.

Sequencing used PBMCs. The chain couples TRBV30 to TRBJ2-7, with D tentatively TRBD1 (6 bases). This TCR derives from a woman aged 40 to 50 in good health and CMV-seropositive. In nucleotides, the CDR3 is TGTGCCTGGGGGACCGGCAGGGGCACCCACGAGCAGTACTTC. Amino acids: CAWGTGRGTHEQYF.